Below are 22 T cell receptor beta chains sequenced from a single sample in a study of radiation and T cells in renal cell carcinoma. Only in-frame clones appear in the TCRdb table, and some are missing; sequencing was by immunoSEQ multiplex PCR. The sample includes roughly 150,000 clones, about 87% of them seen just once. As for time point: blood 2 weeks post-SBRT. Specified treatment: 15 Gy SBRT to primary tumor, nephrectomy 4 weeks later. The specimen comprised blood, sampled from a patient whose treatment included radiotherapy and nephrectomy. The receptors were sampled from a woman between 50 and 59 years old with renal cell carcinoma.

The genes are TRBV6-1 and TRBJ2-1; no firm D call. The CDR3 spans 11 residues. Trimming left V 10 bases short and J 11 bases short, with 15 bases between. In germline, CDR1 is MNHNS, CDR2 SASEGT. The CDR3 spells CAIDLFTQQFF. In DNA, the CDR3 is TGTGCCATCGACCTCTTTACCCAGCAGTTCTTC.

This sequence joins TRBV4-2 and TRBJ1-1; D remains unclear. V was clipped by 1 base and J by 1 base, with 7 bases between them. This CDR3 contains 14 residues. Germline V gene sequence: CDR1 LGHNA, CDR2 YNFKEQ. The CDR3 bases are TGTGCCAGCAGCCAAGGGGGTACGAACACTGAAGCTTTCTTT. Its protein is CASSQGGTNTEAFF.

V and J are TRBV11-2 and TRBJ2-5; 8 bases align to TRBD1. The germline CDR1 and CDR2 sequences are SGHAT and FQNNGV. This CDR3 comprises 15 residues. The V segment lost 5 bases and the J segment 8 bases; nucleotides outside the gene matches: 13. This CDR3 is CASSPQYGQGQTQYF. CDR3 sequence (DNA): TGTGCCAGCAGCCCCCAGTACGGACAGGGCCAAACCCAGTACTTC.

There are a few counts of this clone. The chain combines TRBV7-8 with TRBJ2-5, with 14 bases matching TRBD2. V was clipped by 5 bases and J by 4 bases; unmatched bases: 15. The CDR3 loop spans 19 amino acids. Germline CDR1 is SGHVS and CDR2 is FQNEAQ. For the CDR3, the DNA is TGTGCCAGCAGCATAACCAGACTAGCGGGGGGGATGTCAGGAGAGACCCAGTACTTC. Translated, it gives CASSITRLAGGMSGETQYF.

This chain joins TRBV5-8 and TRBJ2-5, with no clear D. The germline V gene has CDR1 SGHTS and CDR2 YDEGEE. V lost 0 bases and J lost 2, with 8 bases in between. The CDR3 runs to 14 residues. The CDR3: CASSLVPPQETQYF. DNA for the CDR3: TGTGCCAGCAGCTTGGTGCCCCCACAAGAGACCCAGTACTTC.

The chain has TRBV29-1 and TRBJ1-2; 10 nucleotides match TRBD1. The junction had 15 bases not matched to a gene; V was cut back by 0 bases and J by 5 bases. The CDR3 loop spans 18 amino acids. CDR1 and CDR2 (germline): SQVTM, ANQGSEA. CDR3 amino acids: CSVEDLSVWDRGDYGYTF. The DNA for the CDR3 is TGCAGCGTTGAAGATCTATCAGTATGGGACAGGGGAGATTATGGCTACACCTTC.

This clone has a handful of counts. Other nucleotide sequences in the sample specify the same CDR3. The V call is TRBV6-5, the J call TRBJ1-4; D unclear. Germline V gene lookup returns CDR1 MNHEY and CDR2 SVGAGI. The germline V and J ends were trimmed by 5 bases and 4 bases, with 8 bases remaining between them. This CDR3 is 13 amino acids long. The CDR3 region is CASSRGLNEKLFF. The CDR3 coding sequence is TGTGCCAGCAGTCGCGGCCTTAATGAAAAACTGTTTTTT.

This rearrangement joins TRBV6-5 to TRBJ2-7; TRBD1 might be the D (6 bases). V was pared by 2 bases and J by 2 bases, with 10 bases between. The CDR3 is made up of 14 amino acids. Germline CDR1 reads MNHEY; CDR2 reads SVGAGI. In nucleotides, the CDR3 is TGTGCCAGCAGTTACCAGGGGCTACCCTACGAGCAGTACTTC. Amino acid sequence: CASSYQGLPYEQYF.

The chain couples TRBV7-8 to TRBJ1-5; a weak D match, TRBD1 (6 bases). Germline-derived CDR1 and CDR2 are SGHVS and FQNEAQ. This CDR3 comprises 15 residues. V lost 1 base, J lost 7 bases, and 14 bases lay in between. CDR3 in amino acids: CASSLVGGAGQPQHF. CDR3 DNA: TGTGCCAGCAGCTTAGTGGGGGGCGCAGGACAGCCCCAGCATTTT. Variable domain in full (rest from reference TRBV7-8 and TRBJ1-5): GAGVSQSPRYKVAKRGQDVALRCDPISGHVSLFWYQQALGQGPEFLTYFQNEAQLDKSGLPSDRFFAERPEGSVSTLKIQRTQQEDSAVYLCASSLVGGAGQPQHFGDGTRLSIL.

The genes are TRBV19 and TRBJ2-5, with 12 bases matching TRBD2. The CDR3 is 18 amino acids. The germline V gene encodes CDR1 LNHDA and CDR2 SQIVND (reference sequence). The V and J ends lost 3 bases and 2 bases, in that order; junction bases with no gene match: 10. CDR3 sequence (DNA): TGTGCCAGTAGTATCCCCACCGTCGGACTAGCGGGGCAAGAGACCCAGTACTTC. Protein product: CASSIPTVGLAGQETQYF.

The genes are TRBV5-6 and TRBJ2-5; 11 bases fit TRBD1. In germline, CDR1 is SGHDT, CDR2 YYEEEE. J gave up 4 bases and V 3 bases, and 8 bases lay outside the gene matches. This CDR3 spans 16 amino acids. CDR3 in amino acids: CASSWRRTGGRETQYF. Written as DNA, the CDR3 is TGTGCCAGCAGCTGGAGGCGGACAGGGGGCAGAGAGACCCAGTACTTC.

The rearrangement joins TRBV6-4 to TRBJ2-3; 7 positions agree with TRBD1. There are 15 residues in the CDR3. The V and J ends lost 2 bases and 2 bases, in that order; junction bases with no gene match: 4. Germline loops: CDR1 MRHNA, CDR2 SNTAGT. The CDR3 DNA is TGTGCCAGCAGTGACGAGGGGGCCCCCACAGATACGCAGTATTTT. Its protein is CASSDEGAPTDTQYF.

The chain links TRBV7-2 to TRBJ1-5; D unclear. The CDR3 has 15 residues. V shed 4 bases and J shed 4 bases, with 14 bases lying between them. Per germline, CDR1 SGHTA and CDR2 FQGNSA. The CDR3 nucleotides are TGTGCCAGCAGCTCCCGGGATTTAGGGAATCAGCCCCAGCATTTT. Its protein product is CASSSRDLGNQPQHF.

The CDR3 sequence: CASRVRDGAYNEQFF. Written as DNA, the CDR3 is TGTGCCAGCAGAGTCCGGGACGGAGCTTACAATGAGCAGTTCTTC. The V gene is TRBV6-1, the J gene TRBJ2-1; the D gene could be TRBD1 or TRBD2 (5 bases each). Germline CDR1 and CDR2: MNHNS and SASEGT. Trimming left V 6 bases short and J 4 bases short, with 16 bases between. CDR3 size: 15 residues.

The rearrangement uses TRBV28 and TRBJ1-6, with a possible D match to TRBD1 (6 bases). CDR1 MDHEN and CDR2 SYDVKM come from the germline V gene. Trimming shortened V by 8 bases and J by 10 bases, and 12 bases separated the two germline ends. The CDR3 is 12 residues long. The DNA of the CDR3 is TGTGCCAGCGGGGGGCCAGACTCACCCCTCCACTTT. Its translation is CASGGPDSPLHF.

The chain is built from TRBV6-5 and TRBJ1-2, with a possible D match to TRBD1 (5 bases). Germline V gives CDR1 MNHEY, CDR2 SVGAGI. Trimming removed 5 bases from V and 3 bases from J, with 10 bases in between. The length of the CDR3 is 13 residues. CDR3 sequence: CASSPQGDYGYTF. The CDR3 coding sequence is TGTGCCAGCAGTCCTCAAGGGGACTATGGCTACACCTTC.

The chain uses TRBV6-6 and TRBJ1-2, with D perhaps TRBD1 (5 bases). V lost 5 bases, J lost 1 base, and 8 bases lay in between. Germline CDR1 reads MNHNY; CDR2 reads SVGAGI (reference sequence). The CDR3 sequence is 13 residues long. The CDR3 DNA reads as TGTGCCAGCAGTGTTGACAGTAACTATGGCTACACCTTC. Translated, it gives CASSVDSNYGYTF.

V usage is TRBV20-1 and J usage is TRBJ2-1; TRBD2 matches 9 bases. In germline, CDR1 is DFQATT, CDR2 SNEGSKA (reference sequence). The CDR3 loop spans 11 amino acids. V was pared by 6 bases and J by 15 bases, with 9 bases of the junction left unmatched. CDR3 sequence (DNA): TGCAGTGCCCACACCGGGACTAGCCCGTTCTTC. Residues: CSAHTGTSPFF.

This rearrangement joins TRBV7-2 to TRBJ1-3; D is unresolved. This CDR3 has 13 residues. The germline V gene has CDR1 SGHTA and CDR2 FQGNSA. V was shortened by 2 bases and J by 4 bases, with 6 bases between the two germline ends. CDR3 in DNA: TGTGCCAGCAGCTTAAATAACGGAAACACCATATATTTT. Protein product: CASSLNNGNTIYF. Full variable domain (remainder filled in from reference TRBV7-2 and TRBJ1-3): GAGVSQSPSNKVTEKGKDVELRCDPISGHTALYWYRQSLGQGLEFLIYFQGNSAPDKSGLPSDRFSAERTGGSVSTLTIQRTQQEDSAVYLCASSLNNGNTIYFGEGSWLTVV.

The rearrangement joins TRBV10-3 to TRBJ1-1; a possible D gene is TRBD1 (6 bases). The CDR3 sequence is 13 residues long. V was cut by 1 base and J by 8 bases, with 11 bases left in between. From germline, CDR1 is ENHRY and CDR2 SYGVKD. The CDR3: CAISEFFGQEAFF. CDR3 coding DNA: TGTGCCATCAGTGAGTTCTTCGGACAGGAAGCTTTCTTT.

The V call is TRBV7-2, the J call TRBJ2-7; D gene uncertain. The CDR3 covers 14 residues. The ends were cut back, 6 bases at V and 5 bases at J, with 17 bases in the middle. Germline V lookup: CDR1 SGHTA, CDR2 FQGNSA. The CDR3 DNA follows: TGTGCCAGCAGATACGGCCCCCCGGGCAACGAGCAGTACTTC. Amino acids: CASRYGPPGNEQYF.

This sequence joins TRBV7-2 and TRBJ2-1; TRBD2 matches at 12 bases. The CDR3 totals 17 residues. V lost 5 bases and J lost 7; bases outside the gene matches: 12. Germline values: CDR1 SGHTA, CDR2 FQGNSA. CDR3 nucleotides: TGTGCCAGCAGCCTCACTTCTAGCGGGGGGGCCAGTAATGAGCAGTTCTTC. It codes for CASSLTSSGGASNEQFF. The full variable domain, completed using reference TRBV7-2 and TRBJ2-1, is GAGVSQSPSNKVTEKGKDVELRCDPISGHTALYWYRQSLGQGLEFLIYFQGNSAPDKSGLPSDRFSAERTGGSVSTLTIQRTQQEDSAVYLCASSLTSSGGASNEQFFGPGTRLTVL.